The clone carrying this T cell receptor (beta chain) is labeled as medium-sized. Its antigen is not identified. The time point denotes: after neoadjuvant nivolumab, at surgical resection. This entry belongs to a study of neoadjuvant anti-PD-1 for oral cavity cancer. Turning to the study itself: Non-progressing patients received a fourth nivolumab dose near day 43, then surgery on days 50-56.

Germline CDR1 SEHNR, CDR2 FQNEAQ (reference sequence). Deletions cut 5 bases from V and 0 bases from J, with 17 bases between. The CDR3 loop spans 16 amino acids. Two replicates per tumor sample, mostly from roughly 4.8 ug of genomic DNA. Produced via immunoSEQ multiplex PCR; TCRdb's table is partial and in-frame only. Of approximately 15,000 clones detected, about 37% appear once; the ten largest clones hold just under 40%. Study-level results: With a few patients per group, TCR findings need larger cohorts.

The V call is TRBV7-9, the J call TRBJ2-7, with D possibly matching TRBD1 (6 bases). Sample: tumor tissue, taken after nivolumab (anti-PD-1) treatment. The clonotype was recovered from a person aged 40 to 85 with oral cavity squamous cell carcinoma. DNA for the CDR3: TGTGCCAGCAGCAAGGAGACAGGCTCATACTCCTACGAGCAGTACTTC. It specifies CASSKETGSYSYEQYF.